These 15 T cell receptor beta chains were sequenced from one sample in a study of OX40 agonist ivuxolimab in advanced cancers. Generated by immunoSEQ multiplex PCR, the TCRdb table keeps only in-frame clones and is missing some. The repertoire includes fewer than 80,000 clones, roughly 89% of them detected once, and around 12% sits in the top ten. The material sequenced was CD4+ or CD8+ T cells sorted from blood, taken in a trial of the OX40 agonist ivuxolimab. The receptors were gathered from an adult with an advanced solid tumor such as melanoma, head and neck, liver or kidney cancer.

The genes are TRBV19 and TRBJ2-4, with D tentatively TRBD1 (5 bases). The CDR3 sequence is 17 residues long. Deletions cut 5 bases from V and 0 bases from J, with 17 bases between. Germline V gene sequence: CDR1 LNHDA, CDR2 SQIVND (reference sequence). The CDR3 DNA sequence: TGTGCCAGTAGTCTTAGGACACGCCCAGAAGCCAAAAACATTCAGTACTTC. This encodes CASSLRTRPEAKNIQYF.

The chain carries TRBV4-1 and TRBJ2-7; 8 bases align to TRBD1. Germline loops: CDR1 MGHRA, CDR2 YSYEKL. This CDR3 spans 20 amino acids. The V and J ends lost 0 bases and 0 bases, in that order; junction bases with no gene match: 16. This CDR3 is CASSQDVRDRLIFSSYEQYF. In DNA form, the CDR3 reads TGCGCCAGCAGCCAAGATGTACGGGACAGGTTAATTTTTAGCTCCTACGAGCAGTACTTC.

The chain joins TRBV19 to TRBJ2-5; 8 bases are shared with TRBD1. This CDR3 is built from 13 residues. V shed 6 bases and J 4 bases; nucleotides not matched to a gene: 4. The V gene's germline CDR1 is LNHDA and CDR2 SQIVND (reference sequence). The CDR3 protein is CASRQGVSETQYF. The CDR3, as DNA: TGTGCCAGTAGACAGGGGGTATCAGAGACCCAGTACTTC.

This clone is a singleton in its sample. The chain joins TRBV2 to TRBJ1-1; D remains unclear. The CDR3 totals 11 residues. V lost 6 bases and J 6 bases, leaving 8 bases between the germline ends. Looked up from germline, CDR1 is SNHLY and CDR2 is FYNNEI. The CDR3 spells CASRDGPEAFF. Here the CDR3 DNA reads TGTGCCAGCAGGGATGGGCCTGAAGCTTTCTTT.

The rearrangement joins TRBV27 to TRBJ2-2, with a possible D match to TRBD1 (5 bases). CDR3 size: 15 residues. Trimming cost V 2 bases and J 5 bases, with 12 bases left between them. Germline V lookup: CDR1 MNHEY, CDR2 SMNVEV (reference sequence). CDR3 nucleotide sequence: TGTGCCAGCAGTTTAGGGGCCCTGGGAACCGGGGAGCTGTTTTTT. This gives the protein CASSLGALGTGELFF.

A note on this clone: The sample contains more than one DNA sequence encoding this CDR3. The chain recombines TRBV19 with TRBJ2-7, with 8 bases lining up with TRBD1. CDR3 length: 14 residues. Germline lookup yields CDR1 LNHDA and CDR2 SQIVND (reference sequence). J lost 2 bases, V lost 3 bases, and 3 bases had no gene match. The CDR3 region has the DNA TGTGCCAGTAGTATCGGGACAGGAGCCTACGAGCAGTACTTC. Its translation is CASSIGTGAYEQYF. Full variable domain (outside the CDR3, taken from reference TRBV19 and TRBJ2-7): DGGITQSPKYLFRKEGQNVTLSCEQNLNHDAMYWYRQDPGQGLRLIYYSQIVNDFQKGDIAEGYSVSREKKESFPLTVTSAQKNPTAFYLCASSIGTGAYEQYFGPGTRLTVT.

This chain links TRBV27 with TRBJ2-2, with D hard to call. Trimming stripped 4 bases from V and 7 bases from J, with 13 bases between. This CDR3 contains 14 residues. Germline CDR1 and CDR2: MNHEY and SMNVEV (reference sequence). CDR3 DNA: TGTGCCAGCAGTTCCACAAACACCGGCGGGGAGCTGTTTTTT. It codes for CASSSTNTGGELFF.

Only one count was recorded for this clone. The V call is TRBV2, the J call TRBJ1-3; tentatively, D is TRBD1 (5 bases). Germline CDR1 and CDR2: SNHLY and FYNNEI. There are 12 residues in the CDR3. With 10 bases removed from V and 4 bases from J, the gap between germline ends came to 11 bases. CDR3 protein: CATRAGGNTIYF. For the CDR3, the DNA is TGTGCCACCAGGGCAGGAGGAAACACCATATATTTT.

V gene TRBV9 combines with J gene TRBJ1-4; no definite D call. Germline-derived CDR1 and CDR2 are SGDLS and YYNGEE. The CDR3 length is 17 residues. V dropped 0 bases and J dropped 0 bases, with 12 bases sitting between them. The CDR3 bases are TGTGCCAGCAGCGTAGAGGCGTCCATCACAACTAATGAAAAACTGTTTTTT. Protein sequence: CASSVEASITTNEKLFF.

This clone was detected only once. The genes are TRBV19 and TRBJ2-7; 14 bases are a match to TRBD2. V shed 3 bases and J 3 bases; nucleotides not matched to a gene: 4. Per the germline V gene, CDR1 is LNHDA and CDR2 is SQIVND (reference sequence). The CDR3 length is 16 residues. As DNA, the CDR3 is TGTGCCAGTAGTATGAGACTAGCGGGAGGGAACTACGAGCAGTACTTC. Protein product: CASSMRLAGGNYEQYF.

The rearrangement joins TRBV11-2 to TRBJ1-2; the match to TRBD1 covers 7 bases. The trim removed 5 bases at V and 1 base at J, leaving 13 bases unmatched. CDR3 length: 17 amino acids. Germline assignment: CDR1 SGHAT and CDR2 FQNNGV. DNA of the CDR3: TGTGCCAGCAGCGGTCCGGGACAGCGCCCTTTTAACTATGGCTACACCTTC. It specifies CASSGPGQRPFNYGYTF.

CDR3 sequence: CASSTGGAPCNEQYF. The CDR3 DNA follows: TGTGCCAGCAGCACCGGGGGGGCCCCGTGCAACGAGCAGTACTTC. This chain links TRBV21-1 with TRBJ2-7; TRBD2 reflects the table's D call only, with no check against the DNA. TRBV21-1 is a pseudogene locus. The CDR3 consists of 15 residues.

The chain couples TRBV5-8 to TRBJ1-2; 8 nucleotides match TRBD1. CDR1 SGHTS and CDR2 YDEGEE come from the germline V gene. V shed 4 bases, J shed 8 bases, and the junction held 7 bases outside the gene matches. This CDR3 contains 13 residues. CDR3 DNA sequence: TGTGCCAGCAGCCCGGCAGGGGGCCAGGGCTACACCTTC. It yields the protein CASSPAGGQGYTF.

This clone is a singleton in its sample. V is TRBV6-6 and J is TRBJ2-7, with D possibly called TRBD1 or TRBD2 (6 bases each). V gave up 5 bases and J gave up 7 bases, with 18 bases separating them. Germline V CDR1 and CDR2: MNHNY, SVGAGI (reference sequence). This CDR3 is built from 14 residues. CDR3 sequence (DNA): TGTGCCAGCAGTATCGGGGGCGCTTCGGTTGAGCAGTACTTC. It is translated as CASSIGGASVEQYF.

The chain is built from TRBV27 and TRBJ2-7, with 8 nucleotides matching TRBD1. The CDR3 runs 14 residues. Trimming removed 6 bases from V and 3 bases from J; junction bases left unmatched: 7. Germline CDR1 MNHEY, CDR2 SMNVEV (reference sequence). CDR3 residues: CASRQTGQVYEQYF. Here the CDR3 DNA reads TGTGCCAGCAGGCAGACGGGACAGGTCTACGAGCAGTACTTC.